This is a list of T cell receptor beta chains from one sample in a study of blood T cell repertoires in COVID-19. Repertoires were generated with immunoSEQ multiplex PCR, while TCRdb's copy carries only in-frame clones and drops some. The table lists 55,000 or so clones, 65% to 85% of them singletons. The sample consisted of peripheral blood. The receptors were sampled from a man in his 60s with acute or convalescent COVID-19. The CDR3 runs from the conserved cysteine through the conserved F or W. The order of the fields is J gene, V gene, D gene, clone size, CDR3 protein, CDR3 DNA. A D gene is named only where the DNA matches it firmly. Clone size is given for some rows only: seen once, a few or many times, or a class if the clone is expanded.

J gene: TRBJ1-3; V gene: TRBV19; D gene: .; clone size: once; CDR3 protein: CASGIKNSGNTIYF; CDR3 DNA: TGTGCCAGTGGTATTAAAAACTCTGGAAACACCATATATTTT
J gene: TRBJ1-5; V gene: TRBV15; D gene: TRBD1; clone size: .; CDR3 protein: CATSRVEGANSNQPQHF; CDR3 DNA: TGTGCCACCAGCAGAGTGGAGGGGGCGAATAGCAATCAGCCCCAGCATTTT
J gene: TRBJ1-1; V gene: TRBV9; D gene: .; clone size: .; CDR3 protein: CASSVTIDTEAFF; CDR3 DNA: TGTGCCAGCAGCGTAACGATAGACACTGAAGCTTTCTTT
J gene: TRBJ1-2; V gene: TRBV12-3/TRBV12-4; D gene: TRBD1; clone size: .; CDR3 protein: CASGEGAFGGYTF; CDR3 DNA: TGTGCCAGCGGAGAGGGGGCATTCGGTGGCTACACCTTC
J gene: TRBJ1-2; V gene: TRBV6-1; D gene: .; clone size: .; CDR3 protein: CASSEGWTVPRGYTF; CDR3 DNA: TGTGCCAGCAGTGAAGGCTGGACAGTACCAAGGGGCTACACCTTC
J gene: TRBJ2-7; V gene: TRBV10-1; D gene: TRBD2; clone size: few; CDR3 protein: CASSALAGKTYEQYF; CDR3 DNA: TGCGCCAGCAGTGCGCTAGCGGGTAAGACCTACGAGCAGTACTTC
J gene: TRBJ1-6; V gene: TRBV2; D gene: TRBD1; clone size: .; CDR3 protein: CASGLKGAGGSSPLHF; CDR3 DNA: TGTGCCAGCGGACTCAAGGGGGCAGGGGGAAGTTCACCCCTCCACTTT
J gene: TRBJ1-2; V gene: TRBV6-1; D gene: .; clone size: .; CDR3 protein: CASSDSSATGYTF; CDR3 DNA: TGTGCCAGCAGTGATAGTTCAGCGACCGGCTACACCTTC
J gene: TRBJ2-6; V gene: TRBV29-1; D gene: TRBD1; clone size: .; CDR3 protein: CSVEDRGAGQANSGANVLTF; CDR3 DNA: TGCAGCGTTGAAGATAGGGGGGCGGGACAGGCTAACTCTGGGGCCAACGTCCTGACTTTC
J gene: TRBJ1-2; V gene: TRBV6-1; D gene: .; clone size: .; CDR3 protein: CASSEAKGQGYTF; CDR3 DNA: TGTGCCAGCAGTGAAGCGAAGGGGCAAGGCTACACCTTC
J gene: TRBJ1-3; V gene: TRBV6-1; D gene: .; clone size: .; CDR3 protein: CASSDFGGNTIYF; CDR3 DNA: TGTGCCAGCAGTGATTTCGGGGGAAACACCATATATTTT
J gene: TRBJ1-2; V gene: TRBV6-5; D gene: .; clone size: few; CDR3 protein: CASSYSTGNYGYTF; CDR3 DNA: TGTGCCAGCAGTTACTCAACAGGGAACTATGGCTACACCTTC
J gene: TRBJ1-1; V gene: TRBV6-5; D gene: .; clone size: .; CDR3 protein: CASSYLDSRAFF; CDR3 DNA: TGTGCCAGCAGTTACCTCGACAGCCGAGCTTTCTTT
J gene: TRBJ2-7; V gene: TRBV6-4; D gene: .; clone size: .; CDR3 protein: CASSDSVLAIYEQYF; CDR3 DNA: TGTGCCAGCAGTGACTCCGTTTTAGCGATCTACGAGCAGTACTTC
J gene: TRBJ1-2; V gene: TRBV18; D gene: .; clone size: .; CDR3 protein: CASSPRTAGGDGYTF; CDR3 DNA: TGTGCCAGCTCACCACGGACAGCCGGAGGTGATGGCTACACCTTC
J gene: TRBJ1-1; V gene: TRBV2; D gene: .; clone size: .; CDR3 protein: CASSVSDSTEAFF; CDR3 DNA: TGTGCCAGCAGTGTTTCGGACAGCACTGAAGCTTTCTTT
J gene: TRBJ1-1; V gene: TRBV5-1; D gene: .; clone size: .; CDR3 protein: CASSLEGQGRRAFF; CDR3 DNA: TGCGCCAGCAGCTTGGAAGGGCAGGGGAGACGGGCTTTCTTT
J gene: TRBJ1-2; V gene: TRBV5-4; D gene: .; clone size: .; CDR3 protein: CASSSAGGQNYGYTF; CDR3 DNA: TGTGCCAGCAGCTCAGCCGGTGGACAGAACTATGGCTACACCTTC
J gene: TRBJ1-4; V gene: TRBV4-1; D gene: TRBD1; clone size: .; CDR3 protein: CASSRQGLPREKLFF; CDR3 DNA: TGCGCCAGCAGTCGACAGGGCCTACCTAGGGAAAAACTGTTTTTT
J gene: TRBJ1-1; V gene: TRBV7-3; D gene: .; clone size: .; CDR3 protein: CASSSPGSTEAFF; CDR3 DNA: TGTGCCAGCAGCTCCCCGGGGAGCACTGAAGCTTTCTTT
J gene: TRBJ1-5; V gene: TRBV20-1; D gene: TRBD1; clone size: many; CDR3 protein: CSASLRGPVQPQHF; CDR3 DNA: TGCAGTGCTAGTCTGAGGGGGCCTGTTCAGCCCCAGCATTTT
J gene: TRBJ2-7; V gene: TRBV6-1; D gene: TRBD1; clone size: .; CDR3 protein: CASTLRTGYEQYF; CDR3 DNA: TGTGCCAGCACCCTAAGGACAGGCTACGAGCAGTACTTC
J gene: TRBJ2-7; V gene: TRBV7-8; D gene: TRBD1; clone size: once; CDR3 protein: CASSLARTGSLREQYF; CDR3 DNA: TGTGCCAGCAGCTTAGCGAGGACAGGGTCCCTTCGGGAGCAGTACTTC
J gene: TRBJ1-5; V gene: TRBV28; D gene: TRBD1; clone size: .; CDR3 protein: CASKKDRGGVDRGPQHF; CDR3 DNA: TGTGCCAGCAAAAAGGACAGGGGTGGAGTAGACCGAGGGCCCCAGCATTTT
J gene: TRBJ1-4; V gene: TRBV6-5; D gene: .; clone size: .; CDR3 protein: CASRLLQDPKLFF; CDR3 DNA: TGTGCCAGCAGACTCCTACAGGACCCTAAACTGTTTTTT
J gene: TRBJ2-5; V gene: TRBV4-2; D gene: .; clone size: .; CDR3 protein: CASSQGFIETQYF; CDR3 DNA: TGTGCCAGCAGCCAAGGTTTTATAGAGACCCAGTACTTC
J gene: TRBJ1-1; V gene: TRBV7-2; D gene: .; clone size: .; CDR3 protein: CASSPGRGTLNTEAFF; CDR3 DNA: TGTGCCAGCAGCCCCGGTAGGGGAACCTTGAACACTGAAGCTTTCTTT
J gene: TRBJ1-2; V gene: TRBV7-9; D gene: TRBD1; clone size: .; CDR3 protein: CASSPDRAEGYTF; CDR3 DNA: TGTGCCAGCAGCCCCGACAGGGCTGAAGGCTACACCTTC
J gene: TRBJ2-7; V gene: TRBV4-1; D gene: .; clone size: .; CDR3 protein: CASSQRVIRFYEQYF; CDR3 DNA: TGCGCCAGCAGCCAGCGGGTGATACGATTCTACGAGCAGTACTTC
J gene: TRBJ2-7; V gene: TRBV12-3/TRBV12-4; D gene: .; clone size: .; CDR3 protein: CASRSGSYEQYF; CDR3 DNA: TGTGCCAGCCGTTCAGGCTCCTACGAGCAGTACTTC
J gene: TRBJ1-2; V gene: TRBV19; D gene: .; clone size: .; CDR3 protein: CASKTQGRPYGYTF; CDR3 DNA: TGTGCCAGTAAAACCCAGGGTCGTCCCTATGGCTACACCTTC
J gene: TRBJ1-4; V gene: TRBV27; D gene: .; clone size: .; CDR3 protein: CASSASGGRREKLFF; CDR3 DNA: TGTGCCAGCAGTGCTTCGGGGGGGAGGCGAGAAAAACTGTTTTTT
J gene: TRBJ1-6; V gene: TRBV19; D gene: .; clone size: .; CDR3 protein: CASSIGGKYNSPLHF; CDR3 DNA: TGTGCCAGTAGTATTGGGGGGAAGTATAATTCACCCCTCCACTTT